A single sample is the source of the 22 T cell receptor beta chains below, sequenced in a study of graft-versus-host responses after intestinal transplantation. These receptors' antigens are unknown. Generated by immunoSEQ multiplex PCR, the TCRdb table keeps only in-frame clones and is missing some. The sample includes about 130,000 clones, roughly nine tenths of them seen just once. This specimen was unstimulated CD4+ T cells sorted from spleen or lymph node cells, taken before intestinal transplant. The receptor source for this set is a human donor who received an intestinal transplant.

The chain has TRBV5-6 and TRBJ2-3; D is perhaps TRBD1 (5 bases). Trimming removed 1 base at V and 8 bases at J, with 14 bases between. This CDR3 comprises 14 residues. The germline CDR1 and CDR2 sequences are SGHDT and YYEEEE. The CDR3 protein is CASSLTQGLGTQYF. The CDR3 nucleotides read TGTGCCAGCAGCTTGACCCAGGGCCTAGGTACGCAGTATTTT.

The chain links TRBV19 to TRBJ1-5; possible D gene TRBD1, 6 bases. V was trimmed by 9 bases and J by 6 bases, leaving 15 bases between them. The CDR3 runs to 13 residues. Looked up from germline, CDR1 is LNHDA and CDR2 is SQIVND (reference sequence). This CDR3 reads CASTGQRGQPQHF. Here the CDR3 DNA reads TGTGCCAGCACTGGACAGCGTGGTCAGCCCCAGCATTTT.

The V call is TRBV13, the J call TRBJ1-2; TRBD1 might be the D (5 bases). V lost 4 bases, J lost 8 bases, and 17 bases lay in between. Looked up from germline, CDR1 is PRHDT and CDR2 is FYEKMQ (reference sequence). CDR3 length: 14 residues. CDR3 nucleotide sequence: TGTGCCAGCAGCTCCAGGGAGAATTTCAACGGCTACACCTTC. It yields the protein CASSSRENFNGYTF.

The CDR3 nucleotides read TGTGCCAGCAGCTTAGGTTTGGGGACCCAGTACTTC. Its protein is CASSLGLGTQYF. The chain is built from TRBV7-2 and TRBJ2-5; unclear D gene. The V gene's germline CDR1 is SGHTA and CDR2 FQGNSA. Between the trimmed V and J ends, which lost 1 base and 7 bases, there was a span of 7 bases. This CDR3 contains 12 residues.

V and J are TRBV4-1 and TRBJ1-5; D is unresolved. The germline V gene encodes CDR1 MGHRA and CDR2 YSYEKL. The V and J ends lost 1 base and 4 bases respectively, with 5 bases between them. The CDR3 sequence is 13 residues long. The CDR3 sequence is CASSQAQNQPQHF. The DNA of the CDR3 is TGCGCCAGCAGCCAAGCCCAGAATCAGCCCCAGCATTTT.

This clone has only one observation. The rearrangement uses TRBV19 and TRBJ1-5, with D uncertain. The CDR3 runs 13 residues. With 5 bases removed from V and 0 bases from J, the gap between germline ends came to 5 bases. Germline V gene data show CDR1 as LNHDA and CDR2 as SQIVND (reference sequence). CDR3 sequence reads: CASSSTSNQPQHF. The CDR3 nucleotides are TGTGCCAGTAGTTCTACTAGCAATCAGCCCCAGCATTTT.

The rearrangement joins TRBV14 to TRBJ1-2; TRBD1 might be the D (5 bases). V lost 4 bases, J lost 8 bases, and 17 bases lay in between. This CDR3 is 14 amino acids long. Germline V gene lookup returns CDR1 SGHDN and CDR2 FVKESK. The CDR3 nucleotides read TGTGCCAGCAGCCCCTTAGGGCAGGGTGGCGGCTACACCTTC. Residues: CASSPLGQGGGYTF.

Only a few counts were recorded for this clone. The CDR3 DNA follows: TGTGCCAGCAGCTTATTCGCGGGGGAGACCCAGTACTTC. Translated, it gives CASSLFAGETQYF. V and J are TRBV7-2 and TRBJ2-5; a weak D match, TRBD2 (6 bases). The CDR3 is 13 residues long. Germline CDR1 reads SGHTA; CDR2 reads FQGNSA. The V end lost 2 bases, the J end lost 5 bases, and 9 bases lay between the germline ends.

CDR3 amino acids: CASSPSFGTEAFF. Written as DNA, the CDR3 is TGTGCCAGCAGCCCCAGTTTCGGCACTGAAGCTTTCTTT. The chain links TRBV6-1 to TRBJ1-1; no clear D. The germline V gene encodes CDR1 MNHNS and CDR2 SASEGT. Between the trimmed V and J ends, which lost 6 bases and 4 bases, there was a span of 12 bases. The CDR3 spans 13 residues.

Concerning this clone itself: The same CDR3 is also encoded by other DNA sequences in this sample. V is TRBV18 and J is TRBJ1-5; tentative D call: TRBD1 (5 bases). The CDR3 runs to 13 residues. Trimming removed 3 bases from V and 7 bases from J, with 10 bases in between. The germline V gene has CDR1 KGHSH and CDR2 LQKENI. CDR3 amino acids: CASSPGENQPQHF. In nucleotides, the CDR3 is TGTGCCAGCTCACCGGGGGAGAACCAGCCCCAGCATTTT.

The chain has TRBV4-1 and TRBJ2-5; no definite D call. The CDR3 length is 13 residues. The V and J ends lost 1 base and 5 bases respectively, with 8 bases between them. CDR1 and CDR2 (germline): MGHRA, YSYEKL. DNA of the CDR3: TGCGCCAGCAGCCAAGTAGGGTCCGAGACCCAGTACTTC. The encoded protein is CASSQVGSETQYF.

The V call is TRBV18, the J call TRBJ2-3; 7 nucleotides line up with TRBD2. V shed 4 bases and J 0 bases; nucleotides not matched to a gene: 4. This CDR3 is built from 15 residues. CDR1 and CDR2 (germline): KGHSH, LQKENI. The chain's CDR3 is CASSLPGGSTDTQYF. The CDR3 DNA follows: TGTGCCAGCTCACTTCCGGGGGGTAGCACAGATACGCAGTATTTT.

The chain couples TRBV10-3 to TRBJ2-7; 12 nucleotides agree with TRBD2. Germline CDR1 and CDR2: ENHRY and SYGVKD. The CDR3 runs to 15 residues. The J segment lost 2 bases and the V segment lost 4 bases, leaving 3 bases of the junction unmatched. The DNA for the CDR3 is TGTGCCATCAGTGCATCTAGCGGGGGGGCCTACGAGCAGTACTTC. It yields the protein CAISASSGGAYEQYF.

The V gene is TRBV5-1, the J gene TRBJ1-3, with D possibly being TRBD1 (5 bases). The germline V gene encodes CDR1 SGHRS and CDR2 YFSETQ. Trimming cost V 0 bases and J 8 bases, with 15 bases left between them. This CDR3 is 15 amino acids long. CDR3 residues: CASSLAGAYRDTIYF. For the CDR3, the DNA is TGCGCCAGCAGCTTGGCCGGGGCCTATCGGGACACCATATATTTT.

The chain is built from TRBV7-9 and TRBJ2-1; no definite D call. The germline V gene has CDR1 SEHNR and CDR2 FQNEAQ (reference sequence). This CDR3 contains 13 residues. V was shortened by 4 bases and J by 9 bases, with 13 bases between the two germline ends. The CDR3 spells CASSSTLVGEQFF. CDR3 DNA: TGTGCCAGCAGCTCGACTTTGGTTGGTGAGCAGTTCTTC.

This sequence joins TRBV19 and TRBJ1-2; D may be TRBD1 (6 bases). V was pared by 5 bases and J by 5 bases, with 15 bases between. CDR1 is LNHDA, CDR2 SQIVND, per germline (reference sequence). The CDR3 length is 14 residues. CDR3 region: CASSRDRRGYGYTF. The CDR3 nucleotides are TGTGCCAGTAGTCGTGACAGGCGTGGGTATGGCTACACCTTC.

This chain joins TRBV27 and TRBJ1-1; the D is unclear. The germline V and J ends were trimmed by 5 bases and 3 bases, with 16 bases remaining between them. The germline V gene encodes CDR1 MNHEY and CDR2 SMNVEV (reference sequence). The length of the CDR3 is 15 residues. The CDR3 region has the DNA TGTGCCAGCAGTGAACATCCCACGTTGGACACTGAAGCTTTCTTT. Translating it yields CASSEHPTLDTEAFF.

The chain recombines TRBV6-1 with TRBJ2-3; D is perhaps TRBD2 (7 bases). The V end was cut by 7 bases, the J end by 4 bases, with 15 bases between. CDR1 and CDR2 from the germline V gene are MNHNS and SASEGT. The CDR3 is 14 amino acids. Here the CDR3 DNA reads TGTGCCAGCAAGGGGGGGGTGAAGTCAGATACGCAGTATTTT. The encoded protein is CASKGGVKSDTQYF.

The CDR3 region has the DNA TGCGCCAGCAGTGGGGCCGCTCATACTAACTATGGCTACACCTTC. Its translation: CASSGAAHTNYGYTF. The V call is TRBV5-1, the J call TRBJ1-2, with D possibly being TRBD1 (5 bases). The CDR3 covers 15 residues. CDR1 is SGHRS, CDR2 YFSETQ, per germline. The V end lost 5 bases, the J end lost 0 bases, and 14 bases lay between the germline ends. Full variable domain (remainder filled in from reference TRBV5-1 and TRBJ1-2): KAGVTQTPRYLIKTRGQQVTLSCSPISGHRSVSWYQQTPGQGLQFLFEYFSETQRNKGNFPGRFSGRQFSNSRSEMNVSTLELGDSALYLCASSGAAHTNYGYTFGSGTRLTVV.

This chain connects TRBV19 to TRBJ1-1; D is unclear. Trimming cost V 4 bases and J 3 bases, with 12 bases left between them. The germline CDR1 and CDR2 sequences are LNHDA and SQIVND (reference sequence). The CDR3 consists of 14 residues. The CDR3 DNA sequence: TGTGCCAGTAGTAGGGGTTGGTTTTACACTGAAGCTTTCTTT. Translated: CASSRGWFYTEAFF.

The count of this clone is one. This sequence joins TRBV9 and TRBJ1-4; the D is unclear. The CDR3 extends over 15 amino acids. The germline V gene has CDR1 SGDLS and CDR2 YYNGEE. Trimming pared 4 bases from V and 8 bases from J, leaving 18 bases between. The CDR3, as DNA: TGTGCCAGCAGCCTTACCTCGGGCAAAAACGAAAAACTGTTTTTT. Amino acids: CASSLTSGKNEKLFF. Full variable domain (remainder filled in from reference TRBV9 and TRBJ1-4): DSGVTQTPKHLITATGQRVTLRCSPRSGDLSVYWYQQSLDQGLQFLIQYYNGEERAKGNILERFSAQQFPDLHSELNLSSLELGDSALYFCASSLTSGKNEKLFFGSGTQLSVL.

J is TRBJ2-7 and V is TRBV6-4; tentatively, D is TRBD1 (7 bases). The germline V gene has CDR1 MRHNA and CDR2 SNTAGT. The V end was cut by 4 bases, the J end by 2 bases, with 15 bases between. This CDR3 region has 15 residues. The CDR3 spells CASSVGRGATYEQYF. CDR3 DNA sequence: TGTGCCAGCAGTGTGGGCAGGGGGGCCACCTACGAGCAGTACTTC.